Listed here are 29 T cell receptor beta chains from one sample, sequenced in a study of sequential checkpoint blockade in melanoma. Data came from immunoSEQ multiplex PCR; TCRdb stores just in-frame clones and leaves some out. The sample shows some 2,400 clones, approximately 14% of them seen only once. The sample's treatment: randomized to nivolumab then ipilimumab (arm A) or the reverse (arm B). Sequencing was performed on tumor tissue (inferred from file names), taken from a patient given nivolumab and ipilimumab in sequence. These receptor sequences come from a human donor with melanoma.

This clone showed up just a few times. The V gene is TRBV4-1, the J gene TRBJ2-1; no firm D call. V lost 5 bases, J lost 13 bases, and 15 bases lay in between. CDR1 and CDR2 (germline): MGHRA, YSYEKL. The CDR3 is 12 residues long. CDR3 sequence (DNA): TGCGCCAGCAGCTTGGTCCGGCAAGGACAGTTCTTC. It yields the protein CASSLVRQGQFF.

The genes are TRBV5-1 and TRBJ2-7, with 12 bases matching TRBD2. The length of the CDR3 is 16 residues. V shed 0 bases, J shed 5 bases, and the junction held 6 bases outside the gene matches. Germline CDR1 reads SGHRS; CDR2 reads YFSETQ. The CDR3 spells CASSLEGTSGFNEQYF. CDR3 sequence (DNA): TGCGCCAGCAGCTTGGAAGGGACTAGCGGGTTCAACGAGCAGTACTTC. Combining the CDR3 with reference TRBV5-1 and TRBJ2-7 gives the whole variable domain KAGVTQTPRYLIKTRGQQVTLSCSPISGHRSVSWYQQTPGQGLQFLFEYFSETQRNKGNFPGRFSGRQFSNSRSEMNVSTLELGDSALYLCASSLEGTSGFNEQYFGPGTRLTVT.

In its sample, this clone was seen many times. The V call is TRBV11-3, the J call TRBJ1-4, with no clear D. The germline V gene encodes CDR1 SGHNT and CDR2 YENEEA. With 3 bases removed from V and 5 bases from J, the gap between germline ends came to 10 bases. The CDR3 covers 14 residues. This CDR3 reads CASSFGQENEKLFF. DNA for the CDR3: TGTGCCAGCAGCTTCGGTCAGGAGAATGAAAAACTGTTTTTT.

V usage is TRBV28 and J usage is TRBJ1-5; TRBD1 might be the D (5 bases). V lost 4 bases and J lost 7, with 20 bases in between. In germline, CDR1 is MDHEN, CDR2 SYDVKM. The CDR3 is made up of 16 amino acids. CDR3: CASSYSWQGEGQPQHF. The DNA for the CDR3 is TGTGCCAGCAGTTACTCTTGGCAGGGCGAGGGGCAGCCCCAGCATTTT.

This clone was observed a handful of times. V gene TRBV28 combines with J gene TRBJ2-2, with no clear D. This CDR3 region has 17 residues. The germline gives CDR1 MDHEN, CDR2 SYDVKM. V was pared by 6 bases and J by 2 bases, with 19 bases between. For the CDR3, the DNA is TGTGCCAGCAGCTTGAACAGAGGTCGAGGAAACACCGGGGAGCTGTTTTTT. Its translation: CASSLNRGRGNTGELFF.

This clone is medium-sized in the sample. The rearrangement links TRBV11-3 to TRBJ2-5; the D gene is possibly TRBD1 (5 bases). CDR3 length: 15 amino acids. Trimming removed 4 bases from V and 4 bases from J, with 16 bases in between. Per the germline V gene, CDR1 is SGHNT and CDR2 is YENEEA. The CDR3 bases are TGTGCCAGCAGCTACCTAATAAGGGGTGCAGAGACCCAGTACTTC. It translates to CASSYLIRGAETQYF.

This clone occurred a few times. CDR3 nucleotides: TGCGCCAGCAGCCAGGACAGGGGGCTTTACGAGCAGTACTTC. Its protein is CASSQDRGLYEQYF. V and J are TRBV5-1 and TRBJ2-7; the match to TRBD1 covers 11 bases. The CDR3 runs to 14 residues. V was clipped by 4 bases and J by 4 bases; unmatched bases: 4. From germline, CDR1 is SGHRS and CDR2 YFSETQ.

This clone was detected only a few times. The chain recombines TRBV11-3 with TRBJ2-3, with a weak D call TRBD1 (5 bases). V lost 5 bases and J lost 4, with 16 bases in between. This CDR3 spans 15 amino acids. In germline, CDR1 is SGHNT, CDR2 YENEEA. The CDR3 here is CASSLEVGAADTQYF. CDR3 sequence (DNA): TGTGCCAGCAGCCTCGAGGTTGGGGCGGCAGATACGCAGTATTTT.

CDR3 DNA: TGTGCCAGCAGTGCGGGACAGAGCAATCAGCCCCAGCATTTT. Translation gives CASSAGQSNQPQHF. The V call is TRBV6-8, the J call TRBJ1-5, with TRBD1 matching over 7 bases. Germline V lookup: CDR1 MNHGY, CDR2 SAAAGT. The CDR3 consists of 14 residues. V was clipped by 5 bases and J by 1 base; unmatched bases: 2.

This clone is labeled as medium-sized (0.01 to 0.1%). This rearrangement joins TRBV6-8 to TRBJ2-4, with D possibly being TRBD1 (5 bases). The CDR3 contains 15 residues. From germline, CDR1 is MNHGY and CDR2 SAAAGT. V was shortened by 6 bases and J by 0 bases, with 12 bases between the two germline ends. CDR3 residues: CASRPQTEAKNIQYF. CDR3 sequence (DNA): TGTGCCAGCAGGCCGCAGACAGAAGCCAAAAACATTCAGTACTTC.

There are a few counts of this clone. J is TRBJ1-1 and V is TRBV19, with 8 bases matching TRBD1. The CDR3 has 19 amino acids. Germline values: CDR1 LNHDA, CDR2 SQIVND (reference sequence). The J segment lost 6 bases and the V segment lost 11 bases, leaving 29 bases of the junction unmatched. The CDR3 bases are TGTGCCCTCACAGACGCGCTTATGGCCGGGACAGGAGAACGGGCTGAAGCTTTCTTT. It codes for CALTDALMAGTGERAEAFF.

This CDR3 reads CAINPGQGSRGQYF. CDR3 DNA: TGTGCCATCAATCCGGGACAGGGTAGTCGGGGGCAGTACTTC. This chain links TRBV6-8 with TRBJ2-7; the match to TRBD1 covers 9 bases. V lost 10 bases, J lost 9 bases, and 16 bases stayed unmatched. The CDR3 sequence is 14 residues long. Germline V lookup: CDR1 MNHGY, CDR2 SAAAGT.

The CDR3 is CASSFALAGAPGELFF. DNA of the CDR3: TGTGCCAGCAGCTTTGCGCTAGCGGGAGCCCCCGGGGAGCTGTTTTTT. The chain recombines TRBV12-1 with TRBJ2-2; the D segment call TRBD2 is taken from the table without a DNA check. TRBV12-1 counts as a pseudogene. The CDR3 has 16 amino acids.

This clone was observed at least ten times. The rearrangement uses TRBV6-8 and TRBJ1-1, with 9 bases fitting TRBD1. J was trimmed by 1 base and V by 7 bases; bases with no gene match: 7. The CDR3 runs to 15 residues. The germline CDR1 and CDR2 sequences are MNHGY and SAAAGT. CDR3: CASTPEQGANTEAFF. The CDR3 DNA sequence: TGTGCCAGCACCCCGGAACAGGGGGCGAACACTGAAGCTTTCTTT.

By share, this clone ranks as medium-sized (0.01 to 0.1%). The chain is built from TRBV9 and TRBJ2-1; possibly TRBD1 or TRBD2 for D (6 bases each). The CDR3 covers 13 residues. Trimming removed 0 bases at V and 8 bases at J, with 9 bases between. CDR1 SGDLS and CDR2 YYNGEE come from the germline V gene. CDR3 protein: CASSVEGGYEQFF. CDR3 nucleotides: TGTGCCAGCAGCGTAGAGGGGGGCTATGAGCAGTTCTTC.

In its sample, this clone ranks as medium-sized. The rearrangement joins TRBV4-1 to TRBJ1-1; 8 bases align to TRBD1. This CDR3 contains 16 residues. Per germline, CDR1 MGHRA and CDR2 YSYEKL. V gave up 0 bases and J gave up 5 bases; unmatched junction bases: 8. CDR3 sequence (DNA): TGCGCCAGCAGCCAAGATTGGGTGCAGGGGGCAACTGAAGCTTTCTTT. Translated, it gives CASSQDWVQGATEAFF.

This clone was counted only a few times. V is TRBV28 and J is TRBJ2-7; D gene ambiguous. The V and J ends lost 6 bases and 2 bases respectively, with 11 bases between them. Germline V CDR1 and CDR2: MDHEN, SYDVKM. The CDR3 has 13 amino acids. The CDR3 region is CASRTAGTYEQYF. The CDR3 DNA follows: TGTGCCAGCAGAACGGCCGGAACCTACGAGCAGTACTTC. The variable domain in full, completed from reference TRBV28 and TRBJ2-7, reads DVKVTQSSRYLVKRTGEKVFLECVQDMDHENMFWYRQDPGLGLRLIYFSYDVKMKEKGDIPEGYSVSREKKERFSLILESASTNQTSMYLCASRTAGTYEQYFGPGTRLTVT.

In its sample, this clone is medium-sized. The chain uses TRBV19 and TRBJ2-7, with 10 bases matching TRBD2. The junction had 3 bases not matched to a gene; V was cut back by 3 bases and J by 1 base. From germline, CDR1 is LNHDA and CDR2 SQIVND (reference sequence). The CDR3 consists of 15 residues. The CDR3 nucleotides read TGTGCCAGTAGTATCTTAGCGGGAGGTTCCTACGAGCAGTACTTC. It is translated as CASSILAGGSYEQYF.

By sample share, this clone is medium-sized. The V and J genes are TRBV6-8 and TRBJ2-5, with a possible D match to TRBD2 (6 bases). CDR1 MNHGY and CDR2 SAAAGT come from the germline V gene. The CDR3 extends over 14 amino acids. V lost 6 bases and J 5 bases, leaving 16 bases between the germline ends. CDR3 loop: CASSFSGVGETQYF. In DNA, the CDR3 is TGTGCCAGCAGCTTTAGCGGAGTAGGGGAGACCCAGTACTTC.

This clone appeared a few times. The chain is built from TRBV28 and TRBJ2-7; 11 bases agree with TRBD1. CDR3 length: 14 amino acids. The germline gives CDR1 MDHEN, CDR2 SYDVKM. The V and J ends lost 5 bases and 0 bases, in that order; junction bases with no gene match: 0. The CDR3: CASSGTGGSYEQYF. The DNA of the CDR3 is TGTGCCAGCAGTGGGACAGGGGGCTCCTACGAGCAGTACTTC.

V gene TRBV28 combines with J gene TRBJ2-5; TRBD2 matches at 11 bases. The CDR3 runs to 17 residues. The trim removed 2 bases at V and 0 bases at J, leaving 5 bases unmatched. Germline V lookup: CDR1 MDHEN, CDR2 SYDVKM. The CDR3 DNA reads as TGTGCCAGCAGTTTAATGGGACTAGCGGCCGACCAAGAGACCCAGTACTTC. Its translation: CASSLMGLAADQETQYF.

This clone was counted between two and nine times. The rearrangement uses TRBV19 and TRBJ2-2; 12 positions agree with TRBD2. Germline loops: CDR1 LNHDA, CDR2 SQIVND (reference sequence). V lost 5 bases and J lost 2; bases outside the gene matches: 3. This CDR3 region has 16 residues. CDR3 nucleotides: TGTGCCAGTAGTGTGACTAGCGGGAGTAACACCGGGGAGCTGTTTTTT. Translated: CASSVTSGSNTGELFF.

This clone is large within its sample. The V gene is TRBV11-3, the J gene TRBJ2-1, with 12 bases aligning to TRBD1. Trimming cost V 2 bases and J 6 bases; bases outside gene matches: 5. CDR3 length equals 16 residues. Germline lookup yields CDR1 SGHNT and CDR2 YENEEA. The CDR3 region has the DNA TGTGCCAGCAGCTTACGGGGACAGGGGGCGATCAATGAGCAGTTCTTC. Translated, it gives CASSLRGQGAINEQFF. Full variable domain (missing parts from reference TRBV11-3 and TRBJ2-1): EAGVVQSPRYKIIEKKQPVAFWCNPISGHNTLYWYLQNLGQGPELLIRYENEEAVDDSQLPKDRFSAERLKGVDSTLKIQPAELGDSAVYLCASSLRGQGAINEQFFGPGTRLTVL.

This clone was picked up many times. The CDR3 protein is CASSAPTDTQYF. The CDR3 nucleotides read TGTGCCAGCAGCGCCCCCACAGATACGCAGTATTTT. This chain links TRBV9 with TRBJ2-3; D gene ambiguous. The germline V gene has CDR1 SGDLS and CDR2 YYNGEE. Trimming left V 3 bases short and J 2 bases short, with 4 bases between. CDR3 length: 12 residues.

The chain employs TRBV28 and TRBJ2-7; no clear D. The length of the CDR3 is 13 residues. Germline CDR1 and CDR2: MDHEN and SYDVKM. The ends were cut back, 10 bases at V and 5 bases at J, with 18 bases in the middle. Here the CDR3 reads CAILPTGRNEQYF. Written as DNA, the CDR3 is TGTGCCATTCTCCCGACGGGCCGGAACGAGCAGTACTTC.

The table lists this clone with a few counts. V usage is TRBV6-1 and J usage is TRBJ1-6, with 7 bases matching TRBD1. Losses at the gene ends were 6 bases for V and 8 bases for J; bases not matched to a gene: 10. Germline loops: CDR1 MNHNS, CDR2 SASEGT. The CDR3 covers 15 residues. The CDR3 coding sequence is TGTGCCAGCAGAGAACAGGGGACCTTTGATTCACCCCTCCACTTT. It is translated as CASREQGTFDSPLHF.

The CDR3 loop reads CASSPGQGTEAFF. The DNA of the CDR3 is TGTGCCAGCTCACCGGGACAAGGGACTGAAGCTTTCTTT. J is TRBJ1-1 and V is TRBV18; possible D gene TRBD1, 6 bases. V was clipped by 3 bases and J by 5 bases, with 10 bases between them. Germline V CDR1 and CDR2: KGHSH, LQKENI. This CDR3 is built from 13 residues.

The rearrangement uses TRBV19 and TRBJ2-7, with 11 bases matching TRBD1. Germline V gene data show CDR1 as LNHDA and CDR2 as SQIVND (reference sequence). This CDR3 is built from 13 residues. The ends lost 9 bases at V and 7 bases at J; junction bases unmatched: 8. The CDR3 DNA reads as TGTGCCAGCCGAGGACAGGGGGCGCGAGAGCAGTACTTC. As protein: CASRGQGAREQYF.

This clone was counted between two and nine times. This chain joins TRBV4-1 and TRBJ1-2; D gene ambiguous. The CDR3 sequence is 14 residues long. Germline V CDR1 and CDR2: MGHRA, YSYEKL. Trimming cost V 4 bases and J 3 bases, with 12 bases left between them. CDR3 amino acids: CASSPWRSHYGYTF. CDR3 DNA sequence: TGCGCCAGCAGCCCGTGGAGGAGTCACTATGGCTACACCTTC.